The table lists the clone carrying this T cell receptor beta chain with many counts. Its antigen remains unknown. This sample was taken from a study of T cell repertoires in cytomegalovirus infection. Study-wide points: Dominating the ex vivo response were TCR beta clonotypes that were CMV-specific and HLA-C-restricted.

CDR3 length: 16 amino acids. In germline, CDR1 is SGHDT, CDR2 YYEEEE. V shed 4 bases, J shed 7 bases, and the junction held 9 bases outside the gene matches. TCRdb ran MiXCR on the reads and lists one entry per CDR3 protein. The table has about 310,000 distinct CDR3 sequences, about a sixth seen once. The chain joins TRBV5-6 to TRBJ2-3; TRBD2 matches 13 bases. The sample consisted of PBMCs. This TCR derives from a human donor in good health (CMV status not recorded). Some clones in this sample may be carry-over from other donors' samples. The CDR3 sequence is CASSGGLAGPLNTQYF. Here the CDR3 DNA reads TGTGCCAGCAGCGGGGGACTAGCGGGGCCACTGAATACGCAGTATTTT.